The next 32 T cell receptor beta chains were all read from a single sample in a study of cytomegalovirus exposure and HLA in healthy donors. With 60 Vbeta and 13 Jbeta primers, the PCR was carried out. The repertoire was sequenced with immunoSEQ multiplex PCR; TCRdb's copy has only in-frame clones and lacks some. The table shows 200,000 to 250,000 clones, with around 85% occurring only once. Material for sequencing was PBMCs. Source of these receptors: a human donor in good health.

This chain links TRBV6-6 with TRBJ1-1; D might be TRBD1 (6 bases). The germline CDR1 and CDR2 sequences are MNHNY and SVGAGI (reference sequence). Trimming cost V 7 bases and J 6 bases, with 18 bases left between them. This CDR3 has 14 amino acids. The CDR3 spells CASTWGAGGAEAFF. In nucleotides, the CDR3 is TGTGCCAGCACTTGGGGGGCGGGGGGGGCTGAAGCTTTCTTT.

A remark on this clone: At one boundary the junction diverges from the germline segment, which might be a read error. Other DNA variants within this sample encode the same CDR3. V is TRBV19 and J is TRBJ2-5; 11 bases match TRBD2. The germline gives CDR1 LNHDA, CDR2 SQIVND (reference sequence). This CDR3 spans 12 amino acids. Here the CDR3 reads CASRLAGETQYF. The CDR3 DNA sequence: TGTGCCAGTAGACTAGCGGGAGAGACCCAATACTTC.

V usage is TRBV7-6 and J usage is TRBJ1-4; possible D gene TRBD1, 6 bases. Trimming shortened V by 1 base and J by 7 bases, and 22 bases separated the two germline ends. The germline gives CDR1 SGHVS, CDR2 FNYEAQ. This CDR3 spans 18 amino acids. CDR3 nucleotides: TGTGCCAGCAGCTTAGGTGGACAGTCAAATCTTATCGGTGAAAAACTGTTTTTT. It specifies CASSLGGQSNLIGEKLFF. Supplemented by reference TRBV7-6 and TRBJ1-4, the full variable domain reads GAGVSQSPRYKVTKRGQDVALRCDPISGHVSLYWYRQALGQGPEFLTYFNYEAQQDKSGLPNDRFSAERPEGSISTLTIQRTEQRDSAMYRCASSLGGQSNLIGEKLFFGSGTQLSVL.

This clone was seen only once. The J gene is TRBJ2-6, the V gene TRBV7-3; D is undetermined. Germline V gene lookup returns CDR1 SGHTA and CDR2 FQGTGA. Trimming shortened V by 5 bases and J by 1 base, and 15 bases separated the two germline ends. This CDR3 region has 17 residues. Here the CDR3 DNA reads TGTGCCAGCAGCCGAAACGACGGGTCATCTGGGGCCAACGTCCTGACTTTC. Translation gives CASSRNDGSSGANVLTF. Full variable domain (outside the CDR3, taken from reference TRBV7-3 and TRBJ2-6): GAGVSQTPSNKVTEKGKYVELRCDPISGHTALYWYRQSLGQGPEFLIYFQGTGAADDSGLPNDRFFAVRPEGSVSTLKIQRTERGDSAVYLCASSRNDGSSGANVLTFGAGSRLTVL.

The rearrangement uses TRBV6-6 and TRBJ2-3; D is ambiguous. The germline gives CDR1 MNHNY, CDR2 SVGAGI (reference sequence). Trimming removed 7 bases from V and 2 bases from J, with 13 bases in between. The CDR3 extends over 14 amino acids. Written as DNA, the CDR3 is TGTGCCAGCAACTCGAGAGGATTCACAGATACGCAGTATTTT. Translating gives CASNSRGFTDTQYF.

The genes are TRBV5-8 and TRBJ2-5, with 8 bases lining up with TRBD1. The CDR3 spans 14 residues. The V gene's germline CDR1 is SGHTS and CDR2 YDEGEE. V shed 4 bases, J shed 2 bases, and the junction held 4 bases outside the gene matches. CDR3 sequence: CASSNRQGQETQYF. CDR3 nucleotide sequence: TGTGCCAGCAGCAACAGACAGGGGCAAGAGACCCAGTACTTC.

CDR3 in amino acids: CASSPGLAGSGEQFF. In DNA form, the CDR3 reads TGTGCCAGCAGCCCAGGACTAGCGGGATCCGGTGAGCAGTTCTTC. V is TRBV7-3 and J is TRBJ2-1, with 12 bases matching TRBD2. The V gene's germline CDR1 is SGHTA and CDR2 FQGTGA. This CDR3 spans 15 amino acids. V lost 5 bases and J lost 9; bases outside the gene matches: 8.

This chain joins TRBV15 and TRBJ2-7; D possibly corresponds to TRBD1 (6 bases). The CDR3 extends over 16 amino acids. Between the trimmed V and J ends, which lost 3 bases and 6 bases, there was a span of 21 bases. Germline values: CDR1 LNHNV, CDR2 YYDKDF (reference sequence). CDR3 sequence (DNA): TGTGCCACCAGCAGGGATACAGGGTACGTTTCCCTCGAGCAGTACTTC. It encodes CATSRDTGYVSLEQYF.

This clone showed up just a few times. The rearrangement uses TRBV4-1 and TRBJ2-1; D ambiguous. V lost 6 bases, J lost 0 bases, and 15 bases lay in between. The CDR3 runs to 16 residues. Germline values: CDR1 MGHRA, CDR2 YSYEKL. The CDR3 sequence is CASRDLGRSSYNEQFF. The CDR3 coding sequence is TGCGCCAGCAGGGATCTAGGCCGCAGCTCCTACAATGAGCAGTTCTTC.

This clone has only one observation. The V and J genes are TRBV11-1 and TRBJ2-2, with TRBD2 identical over 12 bases. V lost 1 base, J lost 6 bases, and 3 bases stayed unmatched. The CDR3 has 16 residues. Germline loops: CDR1 SGHAT, CDR2 FQDESV (reference sequence). CDR3 sequence (DNA): TGTGCCAGCAGCTTAGAGGCTAGCGGGAGGGCCGGGGAGCTGTTTTTT. Encoded protein: CASSLEASGRAGELFF.

This sequence joins TRBV10-1 and TRBJ2-1, with D possibly TRBD2 on 6 matching bases. V dropped 1 base and J dropped 0 bases, with 10 bases sitting between them. Germline CDR1 and CDR2: WNHNN and SYGVQD (reference sequence). The CDR3 totals 16 residues. In nucleotides, the CDR3 is TGCGCCAGCAGTGAGTACCGGGGACTCTCCTACAATGAGCAGTTCTTC. It translates to CASSEYRGLSYNEQFF.

This clone was counted a single time. The chain has TRBV19 and TRBJ2-3, with TRBD2 as a possible D gene (5 bases). This CDR3 spans 16 amino acids. V gave up 4 bases and J gave up 1 base, with 15 bases separating them. Per germline, CDR1 LNHDA and CDR2 SQIVND (reference sequence). The CDR3 DNA sequence: TGTGCCAGTAGTACAACAGCGGTAGGCGGCACAGATACGCAGTATTTT. Its translation: CASSTTAVGGTDTQYF.

The chain combines TRBV30 with TRBJ2-6; 8 bases match TRBD1. The CDR3 loop spans 15 amino acids. Trimming at V came to 5 bases and at J to 2 bases, leaving 5 bases not matched to a gene. Germline V lookup: CDR1 GTSNPN, CDR2 SVGIG (reference sequence). The CDR3 nucleotides read TGTGCCTGGTCTCAGGGGGCGGCTGGGGCCAACGTCCTGACTTTC. Protein sequence: CAWSQGAAGANVLTF. The variable domain in full, completed from reference TRBV30 and TRBJ2-6, reads SQTIHQWPATLVQPVGSPLSLECTVEGTSNPNLYWYRQAAGRGLQLLFYSVGIGQISSEVPQNLSASRPQDRQFILSSKKLLLSDSGFYLCAWSQGAAGANVLTFGAGSRLTVL.

The chain combines TRBV9 with TRBJ1-5; D is undetermined. Between the trimmed V and J ends, which lost 3 bases and 4 bases, there was a span of 11 bases. The CDR3 has 14 residues. CDR1 is SGDLS, CDR2 YYNGEE, per germline. CDR3 protein: CASSDTPQNQPQHF. The CDR3 DNA follows: TGTGCCAGCAGCGATACCCCCCAGAATCAGCCCCAGCATTTT. Using reference TRBV9 and TRBJ1-5 for the parts outside the CDR3, the full variable domain is DSGVTQTPKHLITATGQRVTLRCSPRSGDLSVYWYQQSLDQGLQFLIQYYNGEERAKGNILERFSAQQFPDLHSELNLSSLELGDSALYFCASSDTPQNQPQHFGDGTRLSIL.

The V gene is TRBV6-5, the J gene TRBJ2-5; D is possibly TRBD2 (7 bases). The V gene lost 10 bases and the J gene lost 4 bases, with 13 bases spanning the gap. This CDR3 is built from 12 residues. CDR1 and CDR2 from the germline V gene are MNHEY and SVGAGI. CDR3 DNA: TGTGCCACCCTAGGGGGGGGAGAGACCCAGTACTTC. This codes for CATLGGGETQYF.

The chain carries TRBV19 and TRBJ1-5; D perhaps matches TRBD1 (6 bases). The germline V gene encodes CDR1 LNHDA and CDR2 SQIVND (reference sequence). There are 19 residues in the CDR3. Deletions cut 5 bases from V and 0 bases from J, with 23 bases between. CDR3 sequence (DNA): TGTGCCAGTAGTCCGACAGGACTGCCGTGGGGATATAGCAATCAGCCCCAGCATTTT. Its protein is CASSPTGLPWGYSNQPQHF.

The chain links TRBV5-1 to TRBJ1-5, with 11 positions matching TRBD1. V shed 0 bases and J 6 bases; nucleotides not matched to a gene: 5. CDR1 SGHRS and CDR2 YFSETQ come from the germline V gene. There are 16 residues in the CDR3. CDR3 sequence (DNA): TGCGCCAGCAGCTTGGGGACAGGGGGCGCCGGTCAGCCCCAGCATTTT. This translates into CASSLGTGGAGQPQHF.

This chain links TRBV11-2 with TRBJ2-1; 9 bases match TRBD2. The length of the CDR3 is 18 residues. The junction had 8 bases not matched to a gene; V was cut back by 1 base and J by 1 base. Germline values: CDR1 SGHAT, CDR2 FQNNGV. The CDR3 DNA reads TGTGCCAGCAGCTTAGGAAATAGCGGGAGAATGTCCTACAATGAGCAGTTCTTC. Amino acid sequence: CASSLGNSGRMSYNEQFF.

This clone was detected once. The chain employs TRBV19 and TRBJ2-3, with 7 bases lining up with TRBD1. Germline loops: CDR1 LNHDA, CDR2 SQIVND (reference sequence). CDR3 length: 12 residues. V trimming: 7 bases; J trimming: 4 bases; junction bases outside the gene matches: 2. Here the CDR3 reads CASNQGADTQYF. The CDR3 bases are TGTGCCAGTAACCAGGGGGCAGATACGCAGTATTTT. The full variable domain, its missing parts supplied by reference TRBV19 and TRBJ2-3, is DGGITQSPKYLFRKEGQNVTLSCEQNLNHDAMYWYRQDPGQGLRLIYYSQIVNDFQKGDIAEGYSVSREKKESFPLTVTSAQKNPTAFYLCASNQGADTQYFGPGTRLTVL.

The chain employs TRBV5-4 and TRBJ2-3; 13 bases are a match to TRBD2. Germline CDR1 SGHNT, CDR2 YYREEE (reference sequence). With 3 bases clipped from V and 2 bases from J, the junction kept 6 bases outside the gene matches. This CDR3 comprises 17 residues. CDR3 DNA sequence: TGTGCCAGCAGCTCCCTAGGACTAGCGGGGGTCACAGATACGCAGTATTTT. It encodes CASSSLGLAGVTDTQYF.

This rearrangement joins TRBV29-1 to TRBJ1-5; D call uncertain. V was pared by 4 bases and J by 1 base, with 11 bases between. The CDR3 has 14 amino acids. Germline loops: CDR1 SQVTM, CDR2 ANQGSEA. CDR3 protein: CSVVEGLSNQPQHF. Written as DNA, the CDR3 is TGCAGCGTTGTCGAGGGTTTGAGCAATCAGCCCCAGCATTTT.

A few counts support this clone. This chain uses TRBV5-1 with TRBJ2-1, with a weak D call TRBD2 (7 bases). V dropped 4 bases and J dropped 4 bases, with 18 bases sitting between them. The CDR3 loop spans 16 amino acids. The germline gives CDR1 SGHRS, CDR2 YFSETQ. CDR3 DNA: TGCGCCAGCAGCGGCCGCGGGGGCCACGGTTACAATGAGCAGTTCTTC. Translating gives CASSGRGGHGYNEQFF.

The V gene is TRBV4-1, the J gene TRBJ2-1; possible D gene TRBD2, 6 bases. Trimming took 0 bases from V and 0 from J, leaving 12 bases between them. From germline, CDR1 is MGHRA and CDR2 YSYEKL. This CDR3 is built from 17 residues. CDR3 residues: CASSQDGTPSSYNEQFF. In DNA form, the CDR3 reads TGCGCCAGCAGCCAAGATGGGACTCCCAGCTCCTACAATGAGCAGTTCTTC.

The chain recombines TRBV18 with TRBJ2-7; 9 bases agree with TRBD1. The CDR3 is made up of 13 amino acids. Germline lookup yields CDR1 KGHSH and CDR2 LQKENI. The V segment lost 4 bases and the J segment 7 bases; nucleotides outside the gene matches: 5. CDR3 sequence reads: CASSRDRAVEQYF. Written as DNA, the CDR3 is TGTGCCAGCTCACGGGACAGGGCTGTGGAGCAGTACTTC.

There are a few counts of this clone. V gene TRBV7-2 combines with J gene TRBJ2-3; 14 bases are a match to TRBD2. Germline V gene lookup returns CDR1 SGHTA and CDR2 FQGNSA. After removal of 6 bases from V and 6 bases from J, the junction contained 5 bases not matched to a gene. The CDR3 contains 15 residues. As DNA, the CDR3 is TGTGCCAGCAGGGCGGGACTAGCGGGAGTGGATACGCAGTATTTT. It codes for CASRAGLAGVDTQYF.

This chain connects TRBV18 to TRBJ2-7, with 8 bases matching TRBD2. Germline CDR1 and CDR2: KGHSH and LQKENI. V lost 3 bases to trimming and J lost 2 bases; unmatched junction nucleotides: 12. The CDR3 runs 17 residues. The CDR3 reads CASSPRGLAGLPYEQYF. As DNA, the CDR3 is TGTGCCAGCTCACCTCGGGGGCTAGCGGGCCTTCCCTACGAGCAGTACTTC.

This sequence joins TRBV19 and TRBJ2-1; TRBD2 matches 16 bases. Germline trimming cut 4 bases from V and 13 bases from J; bases unmatched to any gene: 13. This CDR3 is built from 17 residues. The V gene's germline CDR1 is LNHDA and CDR2 SQIVND (reference sequence). The CDR3 nucleotides are TGTGCCAGTAGTAGGGGGGGACTAGCGGGAGGGTTTGGGGGTCAGTTCTTC. Its protein product is CASSRGGLAGGFGGQFF.

J is TRBJ1-1 and V is TRBV11-1, with D perhaps TRBD1 (5 bases). This CDR3 has 14 amino acids. Germline lookup yields CDR1 SGHAT and CDR2 FQDESV (reference sequence). Trimming stripped 0 bases from V and 4 bases from J, with 9 bases between. CDR3 in DNA: TGTGCCAGCAGCTTAGCGCAGGGAGGCACTGAAGCTTTCTTT. This gives the protein CASSLAQGGTEAFF.

The J gene is TRBJ2-2, the V gene TRBV6-1, with a weak D call TRBD2 (6 bases). This CDR3 is built from 13 residues. Between the trimmed V and J ends, which lost 2 bases and 10 bases, there was a span of 11 bases. Germline CDR1 MNHNS, CDR2 SASEGT. For the CDR3, the DNA is TGTGCCAGCAGTGAATTGACACTAGCGGAGCTGTTTTTT. The encoded protein is CASSELTLAELFF.

The V and J genes are TRBV29-1 and TRBJ2-5; TRBD2 matches at 14 bases. CDR3 size: 18 residues. Per germline, CDR1 SQVTM and CDR2 ANQGSEA. J lost 4 bases, V lost 3 bases, and 13 bases had no gene match. This CDR3 reads CSVDLVGLAGGRGETQYF. The CDR3 DNA reads as TGCAGCGTTGACCTCGTTGGACTAGCGGGAGGAAGAGGAGAGACCCAGTACTTC.

This clone was picked up one time. The rearrangement uses TRBV19 and TRBJ1-5; 7 bases fit TRBD1. There are 14 residues in the CDR3. Trimming cost V 6 bases and J 0 bases; bases outside gene matches: 2. Per the germline V gene, CDR1 is LNHDA and CDR2 is SQIVND (reference sequence). CDR3 sequence reads: CASRGQFSNQPQHF. The CDR3 coding sequence is TGTGCCAGTAGGGGACAGTTTAGCAATCAGCCCCAGCATTTT.

The chain is built from TRBV7-6 and TRBJ2-1, with 15 bases that match TRBD2. The CDR3 is made up of 18 amino acids. The V and J ends lost 5 bases and 0 bases, in that order; junction bases with no gene match: 5. CDR1 SGHVS and CDR2 FNYEAQ come from the germline V gene. This CDR3 reads CASSPGLAGGLSYNEQFF. Here the CDR3 DNA reads TGTGCCAGCAGCCCGGGACTAGCGGGAGGCCTCTCCTACAATGAGCAGTTCTTC.